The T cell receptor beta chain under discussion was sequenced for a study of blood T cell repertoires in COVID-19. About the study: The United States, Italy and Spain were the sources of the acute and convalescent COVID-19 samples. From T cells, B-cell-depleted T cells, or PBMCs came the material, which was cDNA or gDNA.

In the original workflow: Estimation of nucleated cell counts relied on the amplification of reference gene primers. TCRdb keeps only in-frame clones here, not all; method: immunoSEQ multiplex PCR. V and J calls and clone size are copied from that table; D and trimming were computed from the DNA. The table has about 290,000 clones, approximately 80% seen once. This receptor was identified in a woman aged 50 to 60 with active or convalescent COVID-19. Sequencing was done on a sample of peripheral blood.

The CDR3 loop is CASSTGRLAGGRIAYEQYF. The CDR3 DNA reads as TGTGCCAGTAGTACTGGCCGACTAGCGGGAGGACGCATAGCCTACGAGCAGTACTTC. The chain employs TRBV19 and TRBJ2-7, with 13 positions matching TRBD2. The CDR3 totals 19 residues. CDR1 is LNHDA, CDR2 SQIVND, per germline (reference sequence). V shed 4 bases and J 2 bases; nucleotides not matched to a gene: 14.